Following are 17 T cell receptor beta chains from one sample sequenced in a study of T cells expressing NK-cell markers. TCRdb re-called the 5' RACE reads and gives one entry per CDR3 protein, without DNA. In total, the table holds over 200,000 distinct CDR3 sequences. The sequencing sample was made of blood T cells: a sorted CD56 or NKG2C T cell subset, CD4+ or CD8+ T cells, or bulk PBMC T cells (not recorded which). These receptor sequences come from a man aged 18 to 35 in good health.

V gene TRBV6-5 combines with J gene TRBJ2-5; TCRdb's D gene call, TRBD1, goes unchecked for lack of DNA. This CDR3 is built from 15 residues. Germline values: CDR1 MNHEY, CDR2 SVGAGI. The CDR3 reads CASSYSGGSRETQYF.

The chain uses TRBV20-1 and TRBJ2-5. CDR1 is DFQATT, CDR2 SNEGSKA, per germline (reference sequence). This CDR3 is 11 amino acids long. CDR3 region: CSFVREETQYF.

The chain has TRBV19 and TRBJ2-1; TCRdb calls TRBD2, which cannot be checked without DNA. CDR1 is LNHDA, CDR2 SQIVND, per germline (reference sequence). The CDR3 is 17 residues long. The CDR3 here is CASSPLGTGTRNNEQFF.

This chain joins TRBV11-2 and TRBJ2-5. CDR1 is SGHAT, CDR2 FQNNGV, per germline. The CDR3 extends over 13 amino acids. The CDR3 protein is CASTRGVRETQYF.

This chain joins TRBV20-1 and TRBJ2-1; TCRdb's D gene call, TRBD1, goes unchecked for lack of DNA. CDR1 DFQATT and CDR2 SNEGSKA come from the germline V gene (reference sequence). The CDR3 is made up of 12 amino acids. CDR3 residues: CSAIQGANEQFF.

This chain's CDR3 is CASSPGQGVMAYNEQFF. The chain combines TRBV6-1 with TRBJ2-1; TCRdb indicates TRBD1, and absent DNA this call remains unverified. Germline V gives CDR1 MNHNS, CDR2 SASEGT. The CDR3 totals 17 residues.

CDR3 residues: CASRIHNYGYTF. V usage is TRBV12-3 or TRBV12-4 and J usage is TRBJ1-2. CDR3 length equals 12 residues.

The chain employs TRBV20-1 and TRBJ2-7; the D call of TRBD2 rests on TCRdb alone, since no DNA is present to check it. The CDR3 is 14 amino acids. Germline CDR1 DFQATT, CDR2 SNEGSKA (reference sequence). CDR3: CSAEEGGSSYEQYF.

CDR3: CASSQTTYRVTGELFF. The chain recombines TRBV4-3 with TRBJ2-2; absent DNA, TCRdb's TRBD1 call cannot be checked. CDR1 is LGHNA, CDR2 YSLEER, per germline. CDR3 length equals 16 residues.

The chain couples TRBV20-1 to TRBJ2-1; no DNA is available, so the TRBD2 call from TCRdb remains unchecked. The CDR3 sequence is 15 residues long. Germline CDR1 and CDR2: DFQATT and SNEGSKA (reference sequence). The CDR3 here is CSARDRAGGPDEQFF.

The rearrangement links TRBV6-2 or TRBV6-3 to TRBJ2-3; TCRdb gives TRBD2 as the D gene, but with no DNA this cannot be confirmed. The CDR3 is made up of 14 amino acids. Germline V lookup: CDR1 MNHEY, CDR2 SVGEGT. CDR3 region: CASSYDRTIWTQYF.

The chain combines TRBV7-8 with TRBJ2-3. The CDR3 length is 14 residues. Germline loops: CDR1 SGHVS, CDR2 FQNEAQ. The CDR3 sequence: CASSSITRTDTQYF. The whole variable domain, remainder taken from reference TRBV7-8 and TRBJ2-3, is GAGVSQSPRYKVAKRGQDVALRCDPISGHVSLFWYQQALGQGPEFLTYFQNEAQLDKSGLPSDRFFAERPEGSVSTLKIQRTQQEDSAVYLCASSSITRTDTQYFGPGTRLTVL.

V gene TRBV5-6 combines with J gene TRBJ2-2; TCRdb names TRBD2, which stays unverified in the absence of DNA. The CDR3 loop spans 15 amino acids. Germline lookup yields CDR1 SGHDT and CDR2 YYEEEE. The CDR3 protein is CASSSGTSDLGELFF. The whole variable domain, filled in from reference TRBV5-6 and TRBJ2-2, reads DAGVTQSPTHLIKTRGQQVTLRCSPKSGHDTVSWYQQALGQGPQFIFQYYEEEERQRGNFPDRFSGHQFPNYSSELNVNALLLGDSALYLCASSSGTSDLGELFFGEGSRLTVL.

This chain links TRBV29-1 with TRBJ2-1. CDR1 and CDR2 from the germline V gene are SQVTM and ANQGSEA. This CDR3 has 15 residues. The CDR3: CSVVAFRSELNEQFF.

The J gene is TRBJ1-5, the V gene TRBV19. This CDR3 is built from 14 residues. From germline, CDR1 is LNHDA and CDR2 SQIVND (reference sequence). The chain's CDR3 is CASSSVLLNQPQHF. Using reference TRBV19 and TRBJ1-5 for the parts outside the CDR3, the full variable domain is DGGITQSPKYLFRKEGQNVTLSCEQNLNHDAMYWYRQDPGQGLRLIYYSQIVNDFQKGDIAEGYSVSREKKESFPLTVTSAQKNPTAFYLCASSSVLLNQPQHFGDGTRLSIL.

The rearrangement links TRBV20-1 to TRBJ1-1; TCRdb names TRBD1, which stays unverified in the absence of DNA. CDR3 length: 14 amino acids. CDR1 is DFQATT, CDR2 SNEGSKA, per germline (reference sequence). CDR3 protein: CSARVGHPNTEAFF.

The genes are TRBV9 and TRBJ1-4; TCRdb gives TRBD1 as the D gene, but with no DNA this cannot be confirmed. This CDR3 is built from 17 residues. Germline V gene sequence: CDR1 SGDLS, CDR2 YYNGEE. The CDR3 region is CASSVGQGRPTNEKLFF.